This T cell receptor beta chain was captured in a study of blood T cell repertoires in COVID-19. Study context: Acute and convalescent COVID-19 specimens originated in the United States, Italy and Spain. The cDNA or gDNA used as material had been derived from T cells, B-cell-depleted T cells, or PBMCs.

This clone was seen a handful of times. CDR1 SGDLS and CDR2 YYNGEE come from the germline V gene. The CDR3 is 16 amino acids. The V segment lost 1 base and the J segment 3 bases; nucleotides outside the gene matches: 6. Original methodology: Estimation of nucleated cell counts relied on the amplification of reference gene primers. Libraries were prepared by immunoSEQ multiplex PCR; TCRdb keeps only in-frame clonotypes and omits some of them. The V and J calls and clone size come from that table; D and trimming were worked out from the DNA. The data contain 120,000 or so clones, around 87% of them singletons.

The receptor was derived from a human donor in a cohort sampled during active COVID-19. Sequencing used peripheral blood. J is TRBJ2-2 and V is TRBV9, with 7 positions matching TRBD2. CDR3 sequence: CASSVLGSGHTGELFF. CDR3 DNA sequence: TGTGCCAGCAGCGTATTGGGTAGCGGGCACACCGGGGAGCTGTTTTTT.